This T cell receptor (beta chain) originates from a study of T cells in localized non-small cell lung cancer. Sequencing was performed with immunoSEQ multiplex PCR; in TCRdb, only in-frame clones are kept and a portion is missing. The data show 1,500 to 2,000 clones, around two fifths seen once. Findings of the study overall: Median detection of top 100 tumor clones in adjacent lung was approximately 50 clones. The study found T cell clonality highest in uninvolved adjacent lung, above tumor. Heterogeneity stays possible, as sequencing covered only one tumor region. Prolonged overall survival went with higher T cell density in the blood.

V lost 4 bases, J lost 3 bases, and 23 bases lay in between. The CDR3 consists of 17 residues. In germline, CDR1 is SQVTM, CDR2 ANQGSEA. This clone was detected only once. The antigen is undetermined. This clonotype originated in an older female donor with stage I lung adenocarcinoma. Sequences were derived from lung tumor tissue, sampled before any cancer treatment. The chain is built from TRBV29-1 and TRBJ2-3; D not certain. CDR3 coding DNA: TGCAGCGTTGGGATCCTAGTGGACGTAGCTGGTACAGATACGCAGTATTTT. It yields the protein CSVGILVDVAGTDTQYF.